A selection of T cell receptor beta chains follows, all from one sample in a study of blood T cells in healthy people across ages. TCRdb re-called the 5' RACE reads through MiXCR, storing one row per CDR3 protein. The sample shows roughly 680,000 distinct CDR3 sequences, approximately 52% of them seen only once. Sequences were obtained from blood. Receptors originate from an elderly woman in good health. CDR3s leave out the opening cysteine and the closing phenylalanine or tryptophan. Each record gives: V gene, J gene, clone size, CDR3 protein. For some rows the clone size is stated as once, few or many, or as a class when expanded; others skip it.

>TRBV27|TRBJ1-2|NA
ASSAGDRLYGYT
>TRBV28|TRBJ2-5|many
ASYFRGQETQY
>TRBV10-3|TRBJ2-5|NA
AISEGGTDMGTQY
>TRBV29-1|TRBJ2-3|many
SVGVSSDTQY
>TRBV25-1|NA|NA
ASSELWDNRETQY
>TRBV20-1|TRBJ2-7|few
SAIPGQGFREQY
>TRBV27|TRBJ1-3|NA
ASSSLGQGGNTIY
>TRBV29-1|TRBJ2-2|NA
SGNQGGTGELF
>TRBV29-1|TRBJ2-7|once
SVGKGQLTREQY
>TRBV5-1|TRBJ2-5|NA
ASTVRPRDEQY
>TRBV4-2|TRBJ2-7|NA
ASSQQPGRGYEQY
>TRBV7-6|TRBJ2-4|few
ASSSGPYKQY
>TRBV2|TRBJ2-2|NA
ASCSGPETGELF
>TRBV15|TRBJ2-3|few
ATSLPAGREADTQY
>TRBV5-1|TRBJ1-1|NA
TSYSGGEAF
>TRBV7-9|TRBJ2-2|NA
ASSAYVGISGNTGELF
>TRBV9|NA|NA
ASSLDGLGAYEQY
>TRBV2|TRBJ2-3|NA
ASQRRDRGTDTQY
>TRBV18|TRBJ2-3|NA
ASSLYEGLAVTDTQY
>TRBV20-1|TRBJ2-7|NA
SATNRISPYEQY
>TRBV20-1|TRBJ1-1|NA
SARSPSGGTGHTEAF
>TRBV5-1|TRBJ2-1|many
ASSFYSLGTNEQF
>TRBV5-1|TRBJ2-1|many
ASSLASSAYNEQF
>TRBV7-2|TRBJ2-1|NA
ASSLGRGIYNEQF
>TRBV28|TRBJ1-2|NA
ASSLPIVMGGYT
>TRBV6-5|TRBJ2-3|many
ASSYRASGGTDTQY
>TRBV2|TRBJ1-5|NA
ASSVVRNQPQH
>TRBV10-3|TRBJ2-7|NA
AISDVYKGEKY
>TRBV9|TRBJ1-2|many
ASKGGTLYGYT
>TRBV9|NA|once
ASSVSSGIRGEQY
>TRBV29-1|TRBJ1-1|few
SVEEVHTEAF
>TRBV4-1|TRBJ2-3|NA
ASSRPGLARTDTQY
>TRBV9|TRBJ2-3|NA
ASSLTGTDTDTQY
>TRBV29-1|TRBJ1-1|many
SVRTGMNTEAF
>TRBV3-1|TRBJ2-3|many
ASSQDSWTSGRAKADTQY